The rows below give T cell receptor beta chains drawn from one sample of a study of T-cell reconstitution after alpha-beta-depleted transplantation in children. TCRdb re-called the PCR reads through MiXCR, storing one row per CDR3 protein. The sample lists 40,000 to 55,000 distinct CDR3 sequences, around 9.2% occurring once. The source material was PBMCs, mostly from graft donor cells, sampled 60 days after TCRalphabeta/CD19-depleted stem cell transplant. The receptor set was obtained from a male patient between 2 and 10 years old who had a stem cell transplant for chronic granulomatous disease, so the T cells may come from the graft donor. Each CDR3 is given with its conserved first and last residue. A D gene is named only where the DNA matches it firmly. Size tells how often a clone was seen (once, few, many) or the class of an expanded clone, and some rows leave it out.

v_call	clone_size	d_call	cdr3_length	j_call	cdr3_aa	cdr3_nt
TRBV20-1	.	TRBD1	16	TRBJ1-5	CSARATGTGESQPQHF	TGCAGTGCTAGGGCTACCGGGACAGGGGAGAGTCAGCCCCAGCATTTT
TRBV20-1	.	TRBD2	12	TRBJ2-3	CSVSGAWDTQYF	TGCAGTGTTAGCGGGGCATGGGATACGCAGTATTTT
TRBV5-1	many	TRBD1	15	TRBJ2-3	CASSLGQGGADTQYF	TGCGCCAGCAGTCTTGGACAGGGTGGCGCAGATACGCAGTATTTT
TRBV28	many	.	16	TRBJ2-1	CASSLPDYLSYNEQFF	TGTGCCAGCAGTCTACCTGACTACTTATCCTACAATGAGCAGTTCTTC
TRBV5-6	many	.	14	TRBJ2-3	CASSLASLTDTQYF	TGTGCCAGCAGCTTGGCCAGTCTCACAGATACGCAGTATTTT
TRBV16	.	.	15	TRBJ2-1	CASSQLGTAGNEQFF	TGTGCCAGCAGCCAACTCGGAACAGCTGGGAATGAGCAGTTCTTC
TRBV7-9	many	TRBD1	14	TRBJ2-7	CASSLQGAQYEQYF	TGTGCCAGCAGCTTACAGGGGGCGCAGTACGAGCAGTACTTC
TRBV7-6	many	.	16	TRBJ2-3	CASSPRQSASTDTQYF	TGTGCCAGCAGCCCACGACAGTCAGCTAGCACAGATACGCAGTATTTT
TRBV5-5	many	TRBD2	15	TRBJ2-7	CASTPTWAGVDEQYF	TGTGCCAGCACCCCGACCTGGGCGGGAGTAGACGAGCAGTACTTC
TRBV4-3	few	TRBD2	16	TRBJ2-1	CASSQALAGGNNEQFF	TGCGCCAGCAGCCAAGCACTAGCGGGAGGAAACAATGAGCAGTTCTTC